This TCR beta chain is from a study of human T cells and chemical hapten exposure. Overall study context: Each week of the approximately 24-week study, patients had diphenylcyclopropenone applied to the scalp.

This clonotype was found a few times. Indicated time point: patch test 1, 2 weeks after DPC sensitization. Documented treatment: therapeutic diphenylcyclopropenone sensitization with weekly scalp DPC. For the library, individual cDNA molecules each received unique molecular identifiers. Per the original data handling: Ranging from roughly 23,224 to 700,000, TCR counts per sample had a median value of 95,638. Each CDR3 protein is one row after TCRdb ran MiXCR on the RACE reads. The V and J calls reflect TCRdb's pipeline rather than the authors' work. The sample gives roughly 180,000 distinct CDR3 sequences, 14% of which show up once; about 1.7% is in the top ten. V was shortened by 6 bases and J by 3 bases, with 11 bases between the two germline ends. The length of the CDR3 is 13 residues.

V and J are TRBV12-3 or TRBV12-4 and TRBJ1-1, with D possibly matching TRBD1 (5 bases). Specimen: whole blood, collected in connection with sensitization to the hapten diphenylcyclopropenone (DPC). The sequence derives from a woman aged 25 to 45 with alopecia areata. Some clones in this sample may be carry-over from other donors' samples. As DNA, the CDR3 is TGTGCCAGCAGAGGGGCGGGGGACACTGAAGCTTTCTTT. This gives the protein CASRGAGDTEAFF.